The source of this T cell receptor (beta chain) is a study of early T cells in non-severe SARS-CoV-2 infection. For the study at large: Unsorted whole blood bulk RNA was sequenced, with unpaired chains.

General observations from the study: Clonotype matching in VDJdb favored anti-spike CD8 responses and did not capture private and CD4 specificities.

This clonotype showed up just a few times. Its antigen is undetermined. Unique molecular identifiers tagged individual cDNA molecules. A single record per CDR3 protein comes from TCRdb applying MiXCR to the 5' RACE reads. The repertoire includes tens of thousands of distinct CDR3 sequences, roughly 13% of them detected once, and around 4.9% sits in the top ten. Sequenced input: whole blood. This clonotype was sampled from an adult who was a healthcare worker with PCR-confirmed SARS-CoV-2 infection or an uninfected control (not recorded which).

Here the CDR3 DNA reads TGTGCCAGCAGGACAGTAAGCTCCTACAATGAGCAGTTCTTC. It encodes CASRTVSSYNEQFF. This chain joins TRBV2 and TRBJ2-1, with D maybe TRBD1 (5 bases). This CDR3 has 14 amino acids. The germline V gene encodes CDR1 SNHLY and CDR2 FYNNEI. The V gene lost 6 bases and the J gene lost 0 bases, with 9 bases spanning the gap. The whole variable domain, remainder taken from reference TRBV2 and TRBJ2-1, is EPEVTQTPSHQVTQMGQEVILRCVPISNHLYFYWYRQILGQKVEFLVSFYNNEISEKSEIFDDQFSVERPDGSNFTLKIRSTKLEDSAMYFCASRTVSSYNEQFFGPGTRLTVL.